The T cell receptor beta chain under discussion was sequenced for a study of radiotherapy plus CTLA-4 blockade in lung cancer. Focal radiation plus CTLA-4 blockade with ipilimumab was administered to patients who had chemo-refractory metastatic non-small-cell lung cancer. Overall study results and limits: Early blood T cell clone dynamics reportedly forecast response best, with interferon-beta.

Germline CDR1 MRHNA, CDR2 SNTAGT. V lost 6 bases to trimming and J lost 5 bases; unmatched junction nucleotides: 14. CDR3 length equals 16 residues. As concerns this clone: Its antigen is as yet unknown.

Libraries were prepared by immunoSEQ multiplex PCR; TCRdb keeps only in-frame clonotypes and omits some of them. The top ten hold around 15% of the sample, which has over 80,000 clones, around nine tenths seen once. Sequencing used peripheral blood, obtained from a patient treated with radiotherapy plus ipilimumab. The chain couples TRBV6-4 to TRBJ2-5; 8 positions match TRBD2. The TCR originated in a human donor with non-small cell lung cancer that progressed on radiotherapy plus ipilimumab. The chain's CDR3 is CASRTQPGLGRETQYF. The CDR3 DNA reads as TGTGCCAGCAGGACACAACCGGGACTAGGGAGGGAGACCCAGTACTTC.